This T cell receptor beta chain was identified during a study of blood T cell repertoires in COVID-19. Study as a whole: COVID-19 samples from acute and convalescent phases originated in the United States, Italy and Spain. PBMCs, B-cell-depleted T cells, or T cells were the source of the cDNA or gDNA that made up the material.

This CDR3 has 16 amino acids. Trimming cost V 4 bases and J 2 bases, with 14 bases left between them. Germline V gene lookup returns CDR1 LNHDA and CDR2 SQIVND (reference sequence). Methods used by the authors: Reference gene primer amplification yielded estimated nucleated cell counts. Here immunoSEQ multiplex PCR was the method, and the copy in TCRdb shows in-frame clones only, minus some. V and J calls and clone size are as listed in that table; D and trimming were resolved from the DNA. This sample has about 120,000 clones, with approximately 74% found just once. The J gene is TRBJ2-2, the V gene TRBV19, with D possibly being TRBD2 (5 bases). Sequences were obtained from peripheral blood. The receptor's source is a woman aged 70-85 years with acute or convalescent COVID-19. In DNA, the CDR3 is TGTGCCAGTAGTAACCTGCGTCGGGGAAACACCGGGGAGCTGTTTTTT. This sequence encodes CASSNLRRGNTGELFF.